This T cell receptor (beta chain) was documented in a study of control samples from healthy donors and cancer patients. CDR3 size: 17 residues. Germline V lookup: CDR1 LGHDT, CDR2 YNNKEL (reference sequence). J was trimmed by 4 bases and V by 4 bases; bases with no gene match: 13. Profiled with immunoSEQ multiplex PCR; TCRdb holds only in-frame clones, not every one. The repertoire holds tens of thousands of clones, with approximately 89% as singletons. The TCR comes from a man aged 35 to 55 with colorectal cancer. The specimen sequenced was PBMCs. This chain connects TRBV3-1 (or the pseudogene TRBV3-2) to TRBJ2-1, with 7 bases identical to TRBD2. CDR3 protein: CASSRGLGVGSYNEQFF. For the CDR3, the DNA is TGTGCCAGCAGCCGAGGACTAGGTGTGGGATCTTACAATGAGCAGTTCTTC.